Below are 14 T cell receptor beta chains sequenced from a single sample in a study of shared clonotypes between healthy human individuals. TCRdb keeps only in-frame clones here, not all; method: immunoSEQ multiplex PCR. This table has about 1 million clones, around 76% appearing once. Sequencing was performed on memory CD4+ T cells sorted from blood. Noted subset: CD45RA-negative fraction. The receptors originated from a man aged 18 to 29 in good health.

The chain combines TRBV7-9 with TRBJ2-7; the D is unclear. Germline CDR1 and CDR2: SEHNR and FQNEAQ (reference sequence). The CDR3 is 12 amino acids. Trimming shortened V by 0 bases and J by 3 bases, and 3 bases separated the two germline ends. CDR3 DNA sequence: TGTGCCAGCAGCTTAGCCCTCTACGAGCAGTACTTC. Encoded protein: CASSLALYEQYF.

The chain joins TRBV29-1 to TRBJ2-3, with 14 bases that match TRBD2. The ends lost 5 bases at V and 6 bases at J; junction bases unmatched: 7. The CDR3 runs to 15 residues. Germline loops: CDR1 SQVTM, CDR2 ANQGSEA. CDR3 nucleotides: TGCAGCGTTCCTACCGGACTAGCGGGGGGCGATACGCAGTATTTT. Encoded protein: CSVPTGLAGGDTQYF.

The V call is TRBV30, the J call TRBJ1-5; 7 nucleotides line up with TRBD1. Germline CDR1 and CDR2: GTSNPN and SVGIG (reference sequence). This CDR3 spans 14 amino acids. V lost 4 bases and J lost 7; bases outside the gene matches: 10. CDR3: CAWTPTGVGQPQHF. The CDR3, as DNA: TGTGCCTGGACCCCAACAGGGGTAGGGCAGCCCCAGCATTTT.

The chain has TRBV6-5 and TRBJ2-2; no clear D gene. In germline, CDR1 is MNHEY, CDR2 SVGAGI. The CDR3 consists of 12 residues. Deletions cut 6 bases from V and 4 bases from J, with 6 bases between. For the CDR3, the DNA is TGTGCCAGCAGACAAACCACCGGGGAGCTGTTTTTT. Translated: CASRQTTGELFF.

The chain uses TRBV5-1 and TRBJ2-5; 7 bases agree with TRBD2. This CDR3 has 13 residues. Germline V gene sequence: CDR1 SGHRS, CDR2 YFSETQ. V trimming: 5 bases; J trimming: 4 bases; junction bases outside the gene matches: 5. CDR3 nucleotides: TGCGCCAGCAGTCAGACTAGCCGAGAGACCCAGTACTTC. Protein sequence: CASSQTSRETQYF. The full variable domain, in which reference TRBV5-1 and TRBJ2-5 provide the parts outside the CDR3, is KAGVTQTPRYLIKTRGQQVTLSCSPISGHRSVSWYQQTPGQGLQFLFEYFSETQRNKGNFPGRFSGRQFSNSRSEMNVSTLELGDSALYLCASSQTSRETQYFGPGTRLLVL.

V is TRBV27 and J is TRBJ1-1; D gene uncertain. Germline loops: CDR1 MNHEY, CDR2 SMNVEV (reference sequence). V was shortened by 5 bases and J by 0 bases, with 10 bases between the two germline ends. The length of the CDR3 is 14 residues. In DNA, the CDR3 is TGTGCCAGCAGTCGGTTTGCGGTGAACACTGAAGCTTTCTTT. Its protein is CASSRFAVNTEAFF.

Of note for this clone: Other DNA sequences of this sample code for an identical CDR3. This chain connects TRBV28 to TRBJ1-1; D remains ambiguous. CDR3 length equals 12 residues. Germline V CDR1 and CDR2: MDHEN, SYDVKM. Between the trimmed V and J ends, which lost 1 base and 7 bases, there was a span of 7 bases. The CDR3 loop reads CASSLLADEAFF. CDR3 DNA: TGTGCCAGCAGTTTATTGGCAGATGAAGCTTTCTTT.

The rearrangement uses TRBV5-4 and TRBJ2-6, with a weak D call TRBD1 (6 bases). The V end was cut by 4 bases, the J end by 3 bases, with 23 bases between. Germline V gives CDR1 SGHNT, CDR2 YYREEE (reference sequence). This CDR3 spans 19 amino acids. CDR3 nucleotide sequence: TGTGCCAGCAGCCCAGGTGCCTTGACAGGATGGTTTGGGGCCAACGTCCTGACTTTC. Encoded protein: CASSPGALTGWFGANVLTF.

The chain couples TRBV10-2 to TRBJ1-1, with 9 nucleotides matching TRBD1. CDR1 WSHSY and CDR2 SAAADI come from the germline V gene. V shed 6 bases and J 4 bases; nucleotides not matched to a gene: 3. The CDR3 extends over 13 amino acids. CDR3 sequence reads: CASRQGASTEAFF. The CDR3 region has the DNA TGCGCCAGCAGACAGGGGGCAAGCACTGAAGCTTTCTTT.

V and J are TRBV30 and TRBJ2-3; 14 bases agree with TRBD2. CDR1 is GTSNPN, CDR2 SVGIG, per germline (reference sequence). The CDR3 is 16 amino acids. V gave up 3 bases and J gave up 6 bases; unmatched junction bases: 8. Here the CDR3 reads CAWSAGTSGGGDTQYF. In DNA, the CDR3 is TGTGCCTGGAGCGCCGGGACTAGCGGGGGAGGGGATACGCAGTATTTT.

The rearrangement uses TRBV6-6 and TRBJ2-7; D remains ambiguous. The V and J ends lost 0 bases and 6 bases respectively, with 6 bases between them. Germline loops: CDR1 MNHNY, CDR2 SVGAGI (reference sequence). The CDR3 spans 12 residues. CDR3 DNA sequence: TGTGCCAGCAGTTACTCCAGTCTCGAGCAGTACTTC. Protein product: CASSYSSLEQYF.

The genes are TRBV7-8 and TRBJ1-3; 7 positions agree with TRBD1. The CDR3 runs 19 residues. The germline V gene encodes CDR1 SGHVS and CDR2 FQNEAQ. J lost 0 bases, V lost 2 bases, and 13 bases had no gene match. As DNA, the CDR3 is TGTGCCAGCAGCTTAAAAACATCGACAGGGATTCACTCTGGAAACACCATATATTTT. Translated, it gives CASSLKTSTGIHSGNTIYF.

This chain uses TRBV19 with TRBJ1-6; TRBD1 is a possible D gene (5 bases). The CDR3 has 16 residues. The ends were cut back, 9 bases at V and 5 bases at J, with 20 bases in the middle. CDR1 and CDR2 from the germline V gene are LNHDA and SQIVND (reference sequence). The CDR3 nucleotides are TGTGCCAGAACCCCGCGAAGGGGAAGGAATAATTCACCCCTCCACTTT. It specifies CARTPRRGRNNSPLHF.

As to this clone: This same CDR3 is encoded by further DNA sequences in the sample. The V call is TRBV7-9, the J call TRBJ2-5; no clear D gene. Germline loops: CDR1 SEHNR, CDR2 FQNEAQ (reference sequence). With 2 bases removed from V and 2 bases from J, the gap between germline ends came to 9 bases. There are 14 residues in the CDR3. The CDR3 DNA sequence: TGTGCCAGCAGCTTACGGACGTTACAAGAGACCCAGTACTTC. Protein product: CASSLRTLQETQYF. The variable domain in full, completed from reference TRBV7-9 and TRBJ2-5, reads DTGVSQNPRHKITKRGQNVTFRCDPISEHNRLYWYRQTLGQGPEFLTYFQNEAQLEKSRLLSDRFSAERPKGSFSTLEIQRTEQGDSAMYLCASSLRTLQETQYFGPGTRLLVL.